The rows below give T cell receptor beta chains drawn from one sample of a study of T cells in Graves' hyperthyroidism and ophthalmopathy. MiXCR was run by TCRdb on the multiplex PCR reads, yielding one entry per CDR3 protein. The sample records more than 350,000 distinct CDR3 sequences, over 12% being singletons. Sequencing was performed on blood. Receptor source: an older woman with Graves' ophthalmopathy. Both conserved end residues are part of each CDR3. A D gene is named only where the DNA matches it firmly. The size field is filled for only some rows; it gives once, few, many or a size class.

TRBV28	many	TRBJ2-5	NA	TGTGCCAGCAGTTCCGTATTAACAGGGCAGGCCCAGTACTTC	CASSSVLTGQAQYF
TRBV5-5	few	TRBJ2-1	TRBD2	TGTGCCAGCAGCAGGGGAGATAGCGGGAGTGCCTACAATGAGCAGTTCTTC	CASSRGDSGSAYNEQFF
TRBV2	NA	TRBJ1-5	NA	TGTGCCAGCAGTAGACAGGCGTCCAATCAGCCCCAGCATTTT	CASSRQASNQPQHF
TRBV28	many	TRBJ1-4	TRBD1	TGTGCCAGCAGTTTCCCAGGACAGGCCGAAAAACTGTTTTTT	CASSFPGQAEKLFF
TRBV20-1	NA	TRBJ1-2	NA	TGCAGTACTAGCGGGTCAAGTGGCTACACCTTC	CSTSGSSGYTF
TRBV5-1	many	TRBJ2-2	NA	TGCGCCAGCAGCCGGGCCGGGGGGCCTGGGCTGTTTTTT	CASSRAGGPGLFF
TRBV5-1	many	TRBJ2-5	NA	TGCGCCAGCAGCTTGGGGCTAGAAGAGACCCAGTACTTC	CASSLGLEETQYF
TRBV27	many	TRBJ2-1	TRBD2	TGTGCCAGCAGGGGACTAGCGGGAGGGCCGGGTGAGCAGTTCTTC	CASRGLAGGPGEQFF
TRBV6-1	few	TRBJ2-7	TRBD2	TGTGCCAGCAGGGAGAGATGGATGGCTAGCGGGAGGAGTGAGCAGTACTTC	CASRERWMASGRSEQYF
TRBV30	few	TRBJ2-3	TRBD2	TGTGCCTGGAAGTCACCAGCGGGAGGGGGAGGTACGCAGTATTTT	CAWKSPAGGGGTQYF
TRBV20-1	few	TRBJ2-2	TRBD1	TGCAGTGCTAGAGATCCGGGACAGGGGACCGGGGAGCTGTTTTTT	CSARDPGQGTGELFF
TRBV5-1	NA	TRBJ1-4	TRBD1	TGCGCCAGCAGTCTAGGACAGGGAGGTTTTGGTGAAAAACTGTTTTTT	CASSLGQGGFGEKLFF
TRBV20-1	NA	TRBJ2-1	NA	TGCAGTGCTAGTTCAAGGAGCGCCCGCTCCTACAATGAGCAGTTCTTC	CSASSRSARSYNEQFF
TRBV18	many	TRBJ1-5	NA	TGTGCCAGCTCACCAGGGGGCAATCAGCCCCAGCATTTT	CASSPGGNQPQHF
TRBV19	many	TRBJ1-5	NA	TGTGCCAGTCGGGACCAGAGAGGGCCCCAGCATTTT	CASRDQRGPQHF
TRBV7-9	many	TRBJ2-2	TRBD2	TGTGCCAGCAGGGGACCAGGCGGGAGAACCGGGGAGCTGTTTTTT	CASRGPGGRTGELFF
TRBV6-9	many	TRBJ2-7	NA	TGTGCCAGCAGTTTGGCAGGGCCTCCCTACGAGCAGTACTTC	CASSLAGPPYEQYF
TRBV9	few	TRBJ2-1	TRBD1	TGTGCCAGCAGCGTAACTGCGGGGACAGGGGCCTACAATGAGCAGTTCTTC	CASSVTAGTGAYNEQFF
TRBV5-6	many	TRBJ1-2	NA	TGTGCCAGCAGCTCGTCGGGGGCGGACTATGGCTACACCTTC	CASSSSGADYGYTF
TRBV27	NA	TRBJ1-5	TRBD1	TGTGCCAGCAGTTCAGCAGGGGGGGCGGGTCAGCCCCAGCATTTT	CASSSAGGAGQPQHF
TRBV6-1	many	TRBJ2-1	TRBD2	TGTGCCAGCAGTTTCTCTAGCGGGAGGGCCAACAATGAGCAGTTCTTC	CASSFSSGRANNEQFF
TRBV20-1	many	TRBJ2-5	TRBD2	TGCAGTGCTAGTGGTTTACTAGCGGGAGCATTGGGAGAGACCCAGTACTTC	CSASGLLAGALGETQYF
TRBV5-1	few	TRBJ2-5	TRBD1	TGCGCCAGCAGCTACTCTAGCTGGACAGGGGGAGAGACCCAGTACTTC	CASSYSSWTGGETQYF
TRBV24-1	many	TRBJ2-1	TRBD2	TGTGCCACCAGTGATTTGCAGGGACTAGTGAATGAGCAGTTCTTC	CATSDLQGLVNEQFF
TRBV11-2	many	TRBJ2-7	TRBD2	TGTGCCAGCAGCTTAGATGGACTAGCGGATCTGCGCGAGCAGTACTTC	CASSLDGLADLREQYF
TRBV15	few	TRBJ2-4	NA	TGTGCCACCAGCAGAGATGTGCACATTCAGTACTTC	CATSRDVHIQYF
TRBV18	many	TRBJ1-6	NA	TGTGCCAGCTCACCGTCGGGGGAATCACCCCTCCACTTT	CASSPSGESPLHF
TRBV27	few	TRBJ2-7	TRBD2	TGTGCCAGCAGTTTATTTGCTAGCGGGAGGGGAGAGCAGTACTTC	CASSLFASGRGEQYF
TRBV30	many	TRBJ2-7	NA	TGTGCCTGGGTATGGGGCGAGCAGTACTTC	CAWVWGEQYF
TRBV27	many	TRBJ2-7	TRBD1	TGTGCCAGCAGTGTCGGGACAGGACGAGCCGAGCAGTACTTC	CASSVGTGRAEQYF
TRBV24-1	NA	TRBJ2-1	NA	TGTGCCACCAGTGACCCATGGGGGCAGTTCTTC	CATSDPWGQFF
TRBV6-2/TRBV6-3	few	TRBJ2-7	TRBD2	TGTGCCAGCAGTTACGTACTAGCGGGAGCCCCAAACTACGAGCAGTACTTC	CASSYVLAGAPNYEQYF
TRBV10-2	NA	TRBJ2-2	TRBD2	TGCGCCAGCAGGCGGGACTATCAGGACACCGGGGAGCTGTTTTTT	CASRRDYQDTGELFF
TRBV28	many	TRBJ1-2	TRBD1	TGTGCCAGCGTCGGGACAGCCTATGGCTACACCTTC	CASVGTAYGYTF
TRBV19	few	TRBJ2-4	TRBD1	TGTACCAGTAGTACCACAGGGGGCGCGAGAAACATTCAGTACTTC	CTSSTTGGARNIQYF
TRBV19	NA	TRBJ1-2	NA	TGTGCCAGTAGTAGGGGGCCGGGGCATCCACATGGCTACACCTTC	CASSRGPGHPHGYTF
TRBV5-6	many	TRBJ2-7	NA	TGTGCCAGCAGCCTACAGCGGCGCCCCTACGAGCAGTACTTC	CASSLQRRPYEQYF
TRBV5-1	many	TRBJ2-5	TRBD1	TGCGCCAGCAGCGGACAGGGCCCCCAAGAGACCCAGTACTTC	CASSGQGPQETQYF
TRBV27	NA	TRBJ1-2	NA	TGTGCCAGCAGCTGGGACGGGGGCGACTATGGCTACACCTTC	CASSWDGGDYGYTF
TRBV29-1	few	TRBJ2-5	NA	TGCAGCGTTGAAGAAGAGACCCAGTACTTC	CSVEEETQYF
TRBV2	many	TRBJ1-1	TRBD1	TGTGCCAGCAGTGAACCTAAGGGGGCTGACACTGAAGCTTTCTTT	CASSEPKGADTEAFF
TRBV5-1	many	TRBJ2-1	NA	TGCGCCAGCAGCCTTGAGCCTCGGACCCTCAATGAGCAGTTCTTC	CASSLEPRTLNEQFF
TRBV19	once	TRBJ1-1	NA	TGTGCCAGTAATAACAGGGATATGAACACTGAAGCTTTCTTT	CASNNRDMNTEAFF
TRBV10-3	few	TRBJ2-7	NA	TGTGCCATCAGTGACAGGGACACAAGCTACGAGCAGTACTTC	CAISDRDTSYEQYF
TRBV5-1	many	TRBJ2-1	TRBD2	TGCGCCAGCAGCTTGGCAAGTCTAGCGGGAGGGCCCTCCTACAATGAGCAGTTCTTC	CASSLASLAGGPSYNEQFF
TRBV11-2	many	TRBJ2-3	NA	TGTGCCAGCAGCTTGGGACGGCTCCTTACAGATACGCAGTATTTT	CASSLGRLLTDTQYF
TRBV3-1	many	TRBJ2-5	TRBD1	TGTGCCAGCAGACGCCGGGACAGGCTGGAGACCCAGTACTTC	CASRRRDRLETQYF
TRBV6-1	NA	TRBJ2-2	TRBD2	TGTGCCAGCAGTAGGACTAGCGGGAGGGCGGACACCGGGGAGCTGTTTTTT	CASSRTSGRADTGELFF
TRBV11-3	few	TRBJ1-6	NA	TGTGCCAGCAGCCCGGAGTATAATTCACCCCTCCACTTT	CASSPEYNSPLHF
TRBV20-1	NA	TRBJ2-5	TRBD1	TGCAGAGTAAAATACAGGGGTACAGAGACCCAGTACTTC	CRVKYRGTETQYF
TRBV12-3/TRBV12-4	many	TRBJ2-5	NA	TGTGCCAGCAGTTACCAGTGGTTGGATAGGTCCAGCCAAGAGACCCAGTACTTC	CASSYQWLDRSSQETQYF
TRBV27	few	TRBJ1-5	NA	TGTGCCAGCAGTGGGGGAAATGAGAGGAATCAGCCCCAGCATTTT	CASSGGNERNQPQHF